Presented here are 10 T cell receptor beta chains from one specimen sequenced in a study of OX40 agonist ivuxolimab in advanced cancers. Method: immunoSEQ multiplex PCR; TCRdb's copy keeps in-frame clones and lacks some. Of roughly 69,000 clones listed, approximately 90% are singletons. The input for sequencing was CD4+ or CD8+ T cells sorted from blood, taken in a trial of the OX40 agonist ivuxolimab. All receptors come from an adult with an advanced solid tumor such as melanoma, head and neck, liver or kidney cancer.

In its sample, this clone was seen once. The CDR3 sequence is CASSRGTPTDTQYF. The CDR3 bases are TGCGCCAGCAGCCGAGGGACTCCAACAGATACGCAGTATTTT. The gene calls are TRBV5-1 and TRBJ2-3, with D maybe TRBD2 (6 bases). The CDR3 totals 14 residues. Trimming cost V 4 bases and J 3 bases, with 12 bases left between them. Germline CDR1 SGHRS, CDR2 YFSETQ.

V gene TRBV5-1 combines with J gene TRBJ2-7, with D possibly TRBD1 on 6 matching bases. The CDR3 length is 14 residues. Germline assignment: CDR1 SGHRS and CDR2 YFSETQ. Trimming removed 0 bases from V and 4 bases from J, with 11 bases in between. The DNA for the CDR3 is TGCGCCAGCAGCTTGGCAGGGACAACATACGAGCAGTACTTC. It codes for CASSLAGTTYEQYF.

The CDR3 region has the DNA TGTGCCAGTAGCCAGCAGGGTACGGGCTACACCTTC. The encoded protein is CASSQQGTGYTF. This rearrangement joins TRBV19 to TRBJ1-2, with a possible D match to TRBD1 (5 bases). The germline V gene encodes CDR1 LNHDA and CDR2 SQIVND (reference sequence). V was cut by 6 bases and J by 8 bases, with 13 bases left in between. This CDR3 has 12 residues.

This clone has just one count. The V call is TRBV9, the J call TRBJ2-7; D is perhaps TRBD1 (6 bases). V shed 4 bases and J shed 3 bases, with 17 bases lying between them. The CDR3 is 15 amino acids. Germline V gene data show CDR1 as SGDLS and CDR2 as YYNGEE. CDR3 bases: TGTGCCAGCAGCCCGATGCGGACAGCGAGCTACGAGCAGTACTTC. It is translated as CASSPMRTASYEQYF.

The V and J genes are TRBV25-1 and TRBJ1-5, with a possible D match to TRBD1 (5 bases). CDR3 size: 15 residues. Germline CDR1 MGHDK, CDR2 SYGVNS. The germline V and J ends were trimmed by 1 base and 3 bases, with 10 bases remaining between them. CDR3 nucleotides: TGTGCCAGCAGTGAATCCTGGGACGACAATCAGCCCCAGCATTTT. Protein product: CASSESWDDNQPQHF.

This CDR3 reads CASGRDRASEQYF. CDR3 DNA sequence: TGTGCCAGCGGACGGGACAGGGCCTCTGAGCAGTACTTC. The J gene is TRBJ2-7, the V gene TRBV27, with 9 bases fitting TRBD1. CDR3 size: 13 residues. With 8 bases clipped from V and 7 bases from J, the junction kept 9 bases outside the gene matches. Looked up from germline, CDR1 is MNHEY and CDR2 is SMNVEV (reference sequence).

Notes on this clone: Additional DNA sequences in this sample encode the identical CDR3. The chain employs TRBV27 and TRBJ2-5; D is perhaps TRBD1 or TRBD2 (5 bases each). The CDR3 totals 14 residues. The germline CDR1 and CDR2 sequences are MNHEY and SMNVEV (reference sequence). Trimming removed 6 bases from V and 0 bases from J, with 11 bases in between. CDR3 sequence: CASSGTGNQETQYF. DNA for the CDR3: TGTGCCAGCAGCGGGACCGGAAACCAAGAGACCCAGTACTTC.

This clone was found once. CDR3 sequence reads: CAISVLGTEAFF. The CDR3, as DNA: TGTGCCATCAGTGTGCTGGGGACTGAAGCTTTCTTT. The J gene is TRBJ1-1, the V gene TRBV10-3; no firm D call. The V gene lost 4 bases and the J gene lost 5 bases, with 8 bases spanning the gap. Germline V gene sequence: CDR1 ENHRY, CDR2 SYGVKD. CDR3 length equals 12 residues.

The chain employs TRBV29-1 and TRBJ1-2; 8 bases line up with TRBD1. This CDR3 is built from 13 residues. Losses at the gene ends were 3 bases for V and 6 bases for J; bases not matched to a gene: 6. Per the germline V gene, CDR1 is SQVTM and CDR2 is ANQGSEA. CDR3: CSVDNDRGHGYTF. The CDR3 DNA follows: TGCAGCGTTGATAATGACAGGGGACATGGCTACACCTTC.

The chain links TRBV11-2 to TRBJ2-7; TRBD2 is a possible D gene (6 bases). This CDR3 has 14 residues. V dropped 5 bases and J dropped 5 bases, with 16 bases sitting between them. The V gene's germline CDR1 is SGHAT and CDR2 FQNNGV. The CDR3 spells CASSLQIGRDEQYF. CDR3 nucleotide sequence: TGTGCCAGCAGCCTCCAAATCGGGAGAGACGAGCAGTACTTC.